This entry concerns a single T cell receptor (beta chain). Its cognate antigen is unknown. This specimen belongs to a study of cytomegalovirus exposure and HLA in healthy donors. About the research overall: An early release of data contained approximately 80 million unique TCRs, which came from HLA-typed donors.

Vbeta (60) and Jbeta (13) primers were used in the PCR. Assay: immunoSEQ multiplex PCR; the TCRdb copy retains only in-frame clones and omits some. Among about 160,000 clones, around four fifths were seen once, and the ten largest hold over 8%. Study-wide points: Diagnosis of cytomegalovirus status made by the classifier reportedly showed high specificity and sensitivity. Across donors, most TCRs were seen rarely, yet some public ones were widespread.

The V and J ends lost 5 bases and 6 bases respectively, with 20 bases between them. The CDR3 is 16 amino acids. Per germline, CDR1 SGHTA and CDR2 FQGNSA. Material for sequencing was PBMCs. The chain combines TRBV7-2 with TRBJ2-1; D is perhaps TRBD2 (6 bases). The sequence was collected from a man between 18 and 29 years old in good health and CMV-seropositive. The CDR3 nucleotides are TGTGCCAGCAGCGCTAATGGACTACGCTTGGGCAATGAGCAGTTCTTC. It specifies CASSANGLRLGNEQFF.